This note documents a single T cell receptor beta chain sequence. TCRdb independently ran MiXCR on the 5' RACE reads; one entry per CDR3 protein. The repertoire holds over 35,000 distinct CDR3 sequences, 8% to 10% seen once, with about 11% in the top ten. CDR1 is SNHLY and CDR2 is FYNNEI in the germline V gene. The CDR3 contains 14 residues. The V and J ends lost 2 bases and 2 bases respectively, with 9 bases between them. The data belong to a study of T-cell memory formation after mild COVID-19. Study at large: TCR clusters showed largely donor specificity.

The receptor was derived from an adult woman who had mild COVID-19 (a few samples of this study predate the infection). Cell type and time point are not known. Sequencing was done on a sample of PBMCs or a T cell subset sorted from them (not recorded which). J is TRBJ1-2 and V is TRBV2; D gene unclear. CDR3 region: CASSETKTNYGYTF. The CDR3 nucleotides are TGTGCCAGCAGTGAAACCAAGACGAACTATGGCTACACCTTC. Filled out from reference TRBV2 and TRBJ1-2, the complete variable domain reads EPEVTQTPSHQVTQMGQEVILRCVPISNHLYFYWYRQILGQKVEFLVSFYNNEISEKSEIFDDQFSVERPDGSNFTLKIRSTKLEDSAMYFCASSETKTNYGYTFGSGTRLTVV.